This T cell receptor beta chain derives from a study of T-cell memory formation after mild COVID-19. General study findings and limits: For contracting clones, CD4+ ones sat mainly in CM and EM, CD8+ in EMRA. Second-wave clones with a day 37 peak had unconfirmed SARS-CoV-2 specificity. CD4/CD8 balance held among clones contracting day 15 to 85, and later expanders leaned CD4+.

A single record per CDR3 protein comes from TCRdb applying MiXCR to the 5' RACE reads. Here the sample spans approximately 440,000 distinct CDR3 sequences, 15% to 25% being singletons. The CDR3 contains 17 residues. Germline V gives CDR1 MNHNS, CDR2 SASEGT. Trimming cost V 0 bases and J 5 bases, with 18 bases left between them. Remarks on this clonotype: Its antigen is as yet unknown.

The chain joins TRBV6-1 to TRBJ2-3; TRBD2 might be the D (5 bases). Sequencing was performed on PBMCs or a T cell subset sorted from them (not recorded which). The sequence was obtained from an adult woman who had mild COVID-19 (a few samples of this study predate the infection). Cell type and time point are not known. The CDR3 DNA follows: TGTGCCAGCAGTGAAGCCGGGGTAGTCCGGCGTATAGATACGCAGTATTTT. It is translated as CASSEAGVVRRIDTQYF.